This T cell receptor (beta chain) was recorded in a study of response to subunit inactivated influenza vaccine. Study observations and caveats: Authors suggested that a seasonal influenza vaccination recruits few new T cells each time.

CDR1 is SGHTA, CDR2 FQGNSA, per germline. The CDR3 totals 12 residues. The V end lost 5 bases, the J end lost 4 bases, and 9 bases lay between the germline ends. TCRdb ran MiXCR on the RT-PCR reads and lists one entry per CDR3 protein. The data contain a few hundred thousand distinct CDR3 sequences, approximately 7.8% of them singletons. This clonotype was seen many times. The antigen is undetermined. The clonotype originates from a man between 50 and 75 years old who received an inactivated influenza vaccine. This specimen was PBMCs from blood, taken around 25 months after vaccination. The V and J genes are TRBV7-2 and TRBJ2-7; no reliable D call. For the CDR3, the DNA is TGTGCCAGCAGCCCATACATTTACGAGCAGTACTTC. This gives the protein CASSPYIYEQYF.